The source of this TCR beta chain is a study of T cells in Graves' hyperthyroidism and ophthalmopathy. Study observations and caveats: Blood also showed most of the thyroid clonotypes that were expanded above 0.001.

It was RNA transcripts that yielded the amplified TCR beta CDR3 regions. RT-PCR in the first round (using the HTBI primer set) targeted the TCR CDR3. MiXCR, applied by TCRdb to the multiplex PCR reads, yields one record per CDR3 protein. The table records some 600,000 distinct CDR3 sequences, about 45% of them present only once. A patient was excluded if there was uncontrolled infection, other autoimmune disease, pregnancy or lactation. Diagnosis rested on symptoms, serum thyroxine and TRAb, thyroid ultrasound, and orbital computed tomography. Per the germline V gene, CDR1 is SGDLS and CDR2 is YYNGEE. The CDR3 runs to 14 residues. V gave up 3 bases and J gave up 6 bases, with 15 bases separating them. Comments on this clonotype: The antigen is not known.

Sequencing was done on a sample of peripheral blood or thyroid tissue (not recorded which). This clonotype was obtained from a woman aged 18 to 35 with Graves' hyperthyroidism. The chain couples TRBV9 to TRBJ2-5, with a weak D call TRBD1 (7 bases). The CDR3, as DNA: TGTGCCAGCAGCGCCGGGAGACAGGGACAGACCCAGTACTTC. Translated, it gives CASSAGRQGQTQYF.